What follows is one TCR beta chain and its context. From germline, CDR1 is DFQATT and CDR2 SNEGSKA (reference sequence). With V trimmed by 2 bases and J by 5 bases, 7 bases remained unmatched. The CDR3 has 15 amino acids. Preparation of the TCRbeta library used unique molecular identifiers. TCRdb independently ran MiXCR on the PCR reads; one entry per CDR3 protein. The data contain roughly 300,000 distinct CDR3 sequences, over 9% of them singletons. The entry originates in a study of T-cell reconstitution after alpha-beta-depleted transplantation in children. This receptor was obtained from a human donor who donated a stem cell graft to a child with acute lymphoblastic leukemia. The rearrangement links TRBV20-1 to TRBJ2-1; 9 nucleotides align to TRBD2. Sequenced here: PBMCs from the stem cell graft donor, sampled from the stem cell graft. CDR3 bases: TGCAGTGCTAGAATGCGGGAGGGCAACGACAATGAGCAGTTCTTC. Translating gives CSARMREGNDNEQFF.